This T cell receptor (beta chain) originates from a study of T cell clonality in common variable immunodeficiency. The J segment lost 0 bases and the V segment lost 8 bases, leaving 1 base of the junction unmatched. Germline V gene lookup returns CDR1 SNHLY and CDR2 FYNNEI. The CDR3 sequence is 14 residues long. This clone was picked up many times. Coverage ceases 3 residues before the CDR3 finishes, and the germline J gene fills in the end. TCRdb's table, derived via immunoSEQ multiplex PCR, lists solely in-frame clones and lacks some. The sample lists more than 35,000 clones, none appearing once, the ten largest making up around 0.87%.

The sequenced material came from peripheral blood mononuclear cells. The origin of this receptor is a person aged 18-69 years in good health. The rearrangement joins TRBV2 to TRBJ1-5; the match to TRBD1 covers 10 bases. The part of the CDR3 DNA that was read is TGTGCCAGCCGGGACAGGGGTAGCAATCAGCCC. Protein: CASRDRGSNQP. The whole CDR3 protein reads CASRDRGSNQPQHF.